The present TCR beta chain was sequenced within a study of T cells after somatic rescue of genetic block (dated by TCRdb to the early 2020s). In the study overall: What the study looked at was long-term robustness, specifically in a T-cell system that came about through somatic rescue of a genetic block in T-cell development.

With regard to this clone: The antigen it recognizes is unknown. Base qualities are not provided; no much larger clone lies one nucleotide away.

The CDR3 runs 14 residues from the cysteine to the phenylalanine. The DNA shown is the 42-base CDR3, in frame from base 1. The germline ends are 14 bases apart after V is trimmed by 0 bases and J by 9 bases. The germline V gene supplies CDR1 SGHTA and CDR2 FQGNSA. Preparation of the library involved the immunoSEQ multiplex PCR assay. TCRdb holds this immuneACCESS table with in-frame rearrangements only. Some clones are missing; in checked studies, unresolved V genes explain under half, and the rest has no known cause. The sample profile shows 11,000 to 15,000 clones; around 70% of them were found once. Together, the top ten hold approximately 15% of the sample.

This TCR was sampled from a boy between 10 and 17 years old. Sequencing was performed on peripheral blood mononuclear cells (PBMCs). The chain couples TRBV7-2 to TRBJ2-5; the D gene is not confidently resolved. The CDR3 here reads CASSLAQKASAQYF. The DNA sequence is TGTGCCAGCAGCTTAGCGCAGAAAGCATCGGCCCAGTACTTC. Joined to the reference TRBV7-2 and TRBJ2-5 proteins, this CDR3 gives the full variable domain: GAGVSQSPSNKVTEKGKDVELRCDPISGHTALYWYRQSLGQGLEFLIYFQGNSAPDKSGLPSDRFSAERTGGSVSTLTIQRTQQEDSAVYLCASSLAQKASAQYFGPGTRLLVL.